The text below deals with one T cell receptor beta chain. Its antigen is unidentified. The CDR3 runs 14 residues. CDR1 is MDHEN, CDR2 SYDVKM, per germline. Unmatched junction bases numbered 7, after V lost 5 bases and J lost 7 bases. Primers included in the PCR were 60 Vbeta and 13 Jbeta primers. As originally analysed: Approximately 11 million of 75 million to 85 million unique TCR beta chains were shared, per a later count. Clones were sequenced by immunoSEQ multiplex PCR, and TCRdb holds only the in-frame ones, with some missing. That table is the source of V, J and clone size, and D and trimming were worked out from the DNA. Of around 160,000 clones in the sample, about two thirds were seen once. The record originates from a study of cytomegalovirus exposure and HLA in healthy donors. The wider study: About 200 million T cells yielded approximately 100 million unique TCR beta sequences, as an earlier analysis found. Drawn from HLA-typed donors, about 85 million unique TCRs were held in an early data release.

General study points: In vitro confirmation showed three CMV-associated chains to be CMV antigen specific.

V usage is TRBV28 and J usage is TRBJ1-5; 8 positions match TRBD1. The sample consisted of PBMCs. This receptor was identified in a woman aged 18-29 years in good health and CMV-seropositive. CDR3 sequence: CASSPGQGVQPQHF. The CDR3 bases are TGTGCCAGCAGTCCCGGACAGGGTGTACAGCCCCAGCATTTT.